One and the same sample provided the 9 T cell receptor beta chains below, sequenced in a study of cytomegalovirus exposure and HLA in healthy donors. The PCR employed 60 Vbeta primers together with 13 Jbeta primers. Some clones are missing from TCRdb's copy, which holds only in-frame ones; the method was immunoSEQ multiplex PCR. The repertoire holds roughly 190,000 clones, 78% seen once, with roughly 2.7% in the top ten. The source material was PBMCs. The source is a female donor in good health and CMV-seronegative.

This chain connects TRBV9 to TRBJ1-4; D remains ambiguous. The length of the CDR3 is 14 residues. The V gene's germline CDR1 is SGDLS and CDR2 YYNGEE. V dropped 4 bases and J dropped 5 bases, with 12 bases sitting between them. The CDR3 loop is CASSTRWENEKLFF. The CDR3 region has the DNA TGTGCCAGCAGCACCCGGTGGGAGAATGAAAAACTGTTTTTT.

The V call is TRBV7-6, the J call TRBJ2-5; TRBD1 might be the D (6 bases). This CDR3 spans 18 amino acids. V lost 3 bases and J lost 2, with 22 bases in between. Germline V gives CDR1 SGHVS, CDR2 FNYEAQ. CDR3 sequence: CASSFRNWGRGQQETQYF. The CDR3 nucleotides are TGTGCCAGCAGCTTTCGAAACTGGGGCAGGGGCCAGCAAGAGACCCAGTACTTC.

This clone appeared a few times. This sequence joins TRBV21-1 and TRBJ2-7; the table assigns TRBD1, which was not confirmed against the DNA. TRBV21-1 is classified as a pseudogene. The CDR3 totals 16 residues. The CDR3 nucleotides are TGTGCCAGCAGCTCATCAGTCCGGGACACCCTCTACGAGCAGTACTTC. This sequence encodes CASSSSVRDTLYEQYF.

The rearrangement joins TRBV6-1 to TRBJ2-1, with TRBD2 matching over 7 bases. CDR3 length: 16 residues. The trim removed 3 bases at V and 10 bases at J, leaving 15 bases unmatched. From germline, CDR1 is MNHNS and CDR2 SASEGT. CDR3 region: CASSDPPGLLRSEQFF. Written as DNA, the CDR3 is TGTGCCAGCAGTGATCCCCCGGGACTACTCAGGTCGGAGCAGTTCTTC.

The J gene is TRBJ1-2, the V gene TRBV9; D gene uncertain. This CDR3 has 13 amino acids. The V and J ends lost 3 bases and 8 bases respectively, with 14 bases between them. Germline-derived CDR1 and CDR2 are SGDLS and YYNGEE. The CDR3 loop is CASSDHTAGGYTF. The CDR3 DNA is TGTGCCAGCAGCGATCACACGGCCGGGGGCTACACCTTC.

The V call is TRBV7-2, the J call TRBJ2-4; no clear D. Trimming pared 1 base from V and 0 bases from J, leaving 10 bases between. The CDR3 loop spans 16 amino acids. Germline V gives CDR1 SGHTA, CDR2 FQGNSA. The CDR3 DNA is TGTGCCAGCAGCTTAGGGGTAGCAGAAGCCAAAAACATTCAGTACTTC. Residues: CASSLGVAEAKNIQYF.

The V gene is TRBV7-3, the J gene TRBJ2-3, with TRBD2 matching 12 bases. Looked up from germline, CDR1 is SGHTA and CDR2 is FQGTGA. Trimming at V came to 6 bases and at J to 5 bases, leaving 6 bases not matched to a gene. The CDR3 is made up of 15 amino acids. Written as DNA, the CDR3 is TGTGCCAGCAGTCGCCTAGCGGGAGGGGGAGATACGCAGTATTTT. It translates to CASSRLAGGGDTQYF.

The chain joins TRBV28 to TRBJ2-1; 9 nucleotides line up with TRBD2. Germline-derived CDR1 and CDR2 are MDHEN and SYDVKM. The CDR3 is made up of 14 amino acids. With V trimmed by 6 bases and J by 7 bases, 7 bases remained unmatched. The CDR3 DNA sequence: TGTGCCAGCAGCCCGTTAGCGGGAGTTAATGAGCAGTTCTTC. This translates into CASSPLAGVNEQFF.

This clone was seen only a few times. The V call is TRBV6-5, the J call TRBJ1-5, with D maybe TRBD1 (6 bases). V lost 5 bases to trimming and J lost 0 bases, with 11 bases between them. The CDR3 spans 15 residues. Germline lookup yields CDR1 MNHEY and CDR2 SVGAGI. CDR3 amino acids: CASSTGTFSNQPQHF. DNA for the CDR3: TGTGCCAGCAGTACCGGGACATTTAGCAATCAGCCCCAGCATTTT.